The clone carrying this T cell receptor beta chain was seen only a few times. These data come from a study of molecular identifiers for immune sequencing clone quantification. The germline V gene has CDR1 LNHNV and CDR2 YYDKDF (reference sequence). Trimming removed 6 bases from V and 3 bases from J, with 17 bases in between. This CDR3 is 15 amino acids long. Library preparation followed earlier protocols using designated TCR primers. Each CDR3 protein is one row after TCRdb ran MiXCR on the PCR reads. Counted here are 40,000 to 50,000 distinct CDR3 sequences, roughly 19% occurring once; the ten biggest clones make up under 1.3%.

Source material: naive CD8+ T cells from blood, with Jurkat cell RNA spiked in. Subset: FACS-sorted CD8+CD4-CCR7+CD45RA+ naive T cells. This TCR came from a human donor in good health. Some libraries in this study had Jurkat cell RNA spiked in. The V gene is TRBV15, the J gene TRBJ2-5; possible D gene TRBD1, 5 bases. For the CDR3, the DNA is TGTGCCACCAGTTTCCGTGCAGGGCGAAAAGAGACCCAGTACTTC. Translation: CATSFRAGRKETQYF. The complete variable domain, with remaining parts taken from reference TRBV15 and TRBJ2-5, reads DAMVIQNPRYQVTQFGKPVTLSCSQTLNHNVMYWYQQKSSQAPKLLFHYYDKDFNNEADTPDNFQSRRPNTSFCFLDIRSPGLGDTAMYLCATSFRAGRKETQYFGPGTRLLVL.